Each of the 29 T cell receptor beta chains below was sequenced from the same sample in a study of human thymus T cells. Corrective cardiac operations yielded the resected thymus tissue. TCRdb's table, derived via immunoSEQ multiplex PCR, lists solely in-frame clones and lacks some. The sample lists approximately 71,000 clones, over 85% occurring once. The source material was thymus tissue. These TCRs come from a girl in the first two years of life with a congenital heart defect but otherwise immunologically healthy.

The V and J genes are TRBV9 and TRBJ2-7, with D perhaps matching TRBD2 (5 bases). Trimming took 4 bases from V and 5 from J, leaving 16 bases between them. Germline CDR1 and CDR2: SGDLS and YYNGEE. The CDR3 has 14 amino acids. In DNA form, the CDR3 reads TGTGCCAGCAGCCCTCTCGAGAGAGGGCACGAGCAGTACTTC. Its protein product is CASSPLERGHEQYF.

The chain recombines TRBV28 with TRBJ2-2; D gene ambiguous. The CDR3 spans 16 residues. V was shortened by 4 bases and J by 2 bases, with 14 bases between the two germline ends. The V gene's germline CDR1 is MDHEN and CDR2 SYDVKM. This CDR3 is CASSSSGVRNTGELFF. CDR3 in DNA: TGTGCCAGCAGTTCCTCTGGGGTTAGAAACACCGGGGAGCTGTTTTTT.

CDR3 region: CAWKQGYSPLHF. Here the CDR3 DNA reads TGTGCCTGGAAACAGGGTTATTCACCCCTCCACTTT. The chain has TRBV30 and TRBJ1-6, with D perhaps matching TRBD1 (6 bases). V lost 4 bases, J lost 8 bases, and 9 bases lay in between. The CDR3 totals 12 residues. Germline CDR1 and CDR2: GTSNPN and SVGIG (reference sequence). Based on the CDR3 plus reference TRBV30 and TRBJ1-6, the full variable domain is SQTIHQWPATLVQPVGSPLSLECTVEGTSNPNLYWYRQAAGRGLQLLFYSVGIGQISSEVPQNLSASRPQDRQFILSSKKLLLSDSGFYLCAWKQGYSPLHFGNGTRLTVT.

The CDR3 DNA reads TGTGCCAGCAGCTCAGACAGGGGAGGGCAGTTCTTC. Protein: CASSSDRGGQFF. The rearrangement uses TRBV5-5 and TRBJ2-1, with 8 bases identical to TRBD1. The germline gives CDR1 SGHKS, CDR2 YYEKEE (reference sequence). With V trimmed by 3 bases and J by 12 bases, 5 bases remained unmatched. CDR3 length: 12 amino acids.

The V and J genes are TRBV19 and TRBJ2-2; TRBD1 matches 7 bases. Germline values: CDR1 LNHDA, CDR2 SQIVND (reference sequence). Unmatched junction bases numbered 10, after V lost 3 bases and J lost 0 bases. This CDR3 is built from 18 residues. The CDR3 sequence: CASSIPPGGPANTGELFF. CDR3 coding DNA: TGTGCCAGTAGTATCCCACCAGGGGGTCCGGCGAACACCGGGGAGCTGTTTTTT.

This clone occurred once. The chain links TRBV25-1 to TRBJ2-4; TRBD2 agrees at 10 bases. Germline V gene data show CDR1 as MGHDK and CDR2 as SYGVNS. V was pared by 5 bases and J by 0 bases, with 1 base of the junction left unmatched. The length of the CDR3 is 15 residues. CDR3 protein: CASSRTSGAKNIQYF. CDR3 bases: TGTGCCAGCAGTCGGACTAGCGGAGCCAAAAACATTCAGTACTTC. The variable domain in full, with the rest retrieved from reference TRBV25-1 and TRBJ2-4, is EADIYQTPRYLVIGTGKKITLECSQTMGHDKMYWYQQDPGMELHLIHYSYGVNSTEKGDLSSESTVSRIRTEHFPLTLESARPSHTSQYLCASSRTSGAKNIQYFGAGTRLSVL.

The chain combines TRBV11-2 with TRBJ2-5; 8 nucleotides line up with TRBD1. The germline CDR1 and CDR2 sequences are SGHAT and FQNNGV. The CDR3 loop spans 15 amino acids. The V gene end was trimmed by 3 bases and the J gene end by 6 bases; junction bases not matched to a gene: 9. The CDR3 bases are TGTGCCAGCAGCTTGGGCGAGCAGGGGGCGAAGACCCAGTACTTC. Its protein is CASSLGEQGAKTQYF. The full variable domain, its missing parts supplied by reference TRBV11-2 and TRBJ2-5, is EAGVAQSPRYKIIEKRQSVAFWCNPISGHATLYWYQQILGQGPKLLIQFQNNGVVDDSQLPKDRFSAERLKGVDSTLKIQPAKLEDSAVYLCASSLGEQGAKTQYFGPGTRLLVL.

The chain joins TRBV7-9 to TRBJ2-3, with 7 bases fitting TRBD1. Trimming took 4 bases from V and 5 from J; bases not matched to a gene: 6. Germline values: CDR1 SEHNR, CDR2 FQNEAQ (reference sequence). The CDR3 contains 14 residues. The DNA for the CDR3 is TGTGCCAGCAGCTCTAGACAGGGCGGAGATACGCAGTATTTT. Protein sequence: CASSSRQGGDTQYF.

This chain uses TRBV14 with TRBJ1-1; 7 bases are a match to TRBD1. CDR1 is SGHDN and CDR2 is FVKESK in the germline V gene. CDR3 size: 17 residues. Trimming removed 7 bases from V and 2 bases from J; junction bases left unmatched: 16. The CDR3 is CASTDLRDSHVNTEAFF. In DNA form, the CDR3 reads TGTGCCAGCACCGATTTGCGGGACAGCCATGTAAACACTGAAGCTTTCTTT.

The chain links TRBV28 to TRBJ1-4; D call uncertain. CDR3 length: 11 amino acids. Germline assignment: CDR1 MDHEN and CDR2 SYDVKM. Between the trimmed V and J ends, which lost 3 bases and 7 bases, there was a span of 3 bases. The CDR3, as DNA: TGTGCCAGCAGTTTGGGTGAAAAACTGTTTTTT. Translation: CASSLGEKLFF.

This chain connects TRBV27 to TRBJ2-1, with TRBD2 matching 9 bases. V was clipped by 2 bases and J by 2 bases; unmatched bases: 7. This CDR3 comprises 17 residues. Germline V lookup: CDR1 MNHEY, CDR2 SMNVEV (reference sequence). CDR3 DNA: TGTGCCAGCAGTTTAATGGGAGCTAGCGGGGCCTACAATGAGCAGTTCTTC. The encoded protein is CASSLMGASGAYNEQFF.

This chain links TRBV5-1 with TRBJ2-2; D is perhaps TRBD2 (6 bases). CDR3 length: 14 residues. Germline lookup yields CDR1 SGHRS and CDR2 YFSETQ. The V end lost 2 bases, the J end lost 1 base, and 6 bases lay between the germline ends. Here the CDR3 reads CASSFSGNTGELFF. The CDR3 DNA sequence: TGCGCCAGCAGCTTTAGCGGGAACACCGGGGAGCTGTTTTTT.

CDR3 in DNA: TGTGCCAGTAGTATGTTTGGGGGTTCCTACGAGCAGTACTTC. Residues: CASSMFGGSYEQYF. The chain is built from TRBV19 and TRBJ2-7; the D gene could be TRBD1 or TRBD2 (5 bases each). The CDR3 is 14 residues long. Germline lookup yields CDR1 LNHDA and CDR2 SQIVND (reference sequence). V was clipped by 3 bases and J by 1 base, with 10 bases between them.

The chain couples TRBV28 to TRBJ1-3; D is unclear. V lost 2 bases to trimming and J lost 1 base, with 6 bases between them. CDR1 MDHEN and CDR2 SYDVKM come from the germline V gene. There are 14 residues in the CDR3. CDR3 sequence: CASSLLGSGNTIYF. The CDR3 bases are TGTGCCAGCAGTTTACTAGGATCTGGAAACACCATATATTTT.

The rearrangement uses TRBV11-2 and TRBJ1-4; D gene uncertain. This CDR3 is built from 14 residues. Germline V gene sequence: CDR1 SGHAT, CDR2 FQNNGV. Deletions cut 5 bases from V and 4 bases from J, with 11 bases between. This CDR3 is CASSQGLINEKLFF. CDR3 sequence (DNA): TGTGCCAGCAGCCAAGGGCTGATTAATGAAAAACTGTTTTTT.

The rearrangement links TRBV4-1 to TRBJ1-4, with D hard to call. Germline CDR1 and CDR2: MGHRA and YSYEKL. Trimming cost V 0 bases and J 8 bases, with 13 bases left between them. The CDR3 has 15 amino acids. The CDR3 bases are TGCGCCAGCAGCCAAGAAAGCCCCATAGGGGAAAAACTGTTTTTT. As protein: CASSQESPIGEKLFF.

V and J are TRBV5-6 and TRBJ2-5, with D perhaps TRBD1 (7 bases). Looked up from germline, CDR1 is SGHDT and CDR2 is YYEEEE. Trimming pared 1 base from V and 5 bases from J, leaving 18 bases between. CDR3 size: 16 residues. CDR3 in DNA: TGTGCCAGCAGCTTGAGATCGACAGGGACTCTGGAGACCCAGTACTTC. This sequence encodes CASSLRSTGTLETQYF.

The gene calls are TRBV4-3 and TRBJ2-7, with 12 positions matching TRBD2. V gave up 1 base and J gave up 4 bases; unmatched junction bases: 11. CDR3 size: 18 residues. Germline CDR1 reads LGHNA; CDR2 reads YSLEER. Written as DNA, the CDR3 is TGCGCCAGCAGCCAAGCTCTAGCGGGAGGGCCAAAGAGGTACGAGCAGTACTTC. Its translation is CASSQALAGGPKRYEQYF.

This clone was recorded only once. The chain is built from TRBV9 and TRBJ2-4; 12 bases agree with TRBD2. The CDR3 covers 21 residues. The germline V gene has CDR1 SGDLS and CDR2 YYNGEE. V lost 2 bases, J lost 0 bases, and 15 bases stayed unmatched. The CDR3 coding sequence is TGTGCCAGCAGCGTGGGACTAGCGGGCGACACTGGGGGTTTAGCCAAAAACATTCAGTACTTC. As protein: CASSVGLAGDTGGLAKNIQYF.

The CDR3 region is CASSPPNSDSRSYNEQFF. CDR3 DNA: TGTGCCAGCTCACCGCCAAATTCCGACTCCCGCTCCTACAATGAGCAGTTCTTC. The chain links TRBV18 to TRBJ2-1; no reliable D call. Trimming stripped 3 bases from V and 0 bases from J, with 18 bases between. The CDR3 loop spans 18 amino acids. CDR1 is KGHSH and CDR2 is LQKENI in the germline V gene.

This clone was counted only a few times. The chain uses TRBV27 and TRBJ1-1, with D tentatively TRBD1 (5 bases). CDR1 and CDR2 from the germline V gene are MNHEY and SMNVEV (reference sequence). This CDR3 comprises 13 residues. V lost 3 bases, J lost 4 bases, and 9 bases lay in between. The CDR3 region has the DNA TGTGCCAGCAGTTTGGGGGGAGGCACTGAAGCTTTCTTT. Protein product: CASSLGGGTEAFF.

The gene calls are TRBV5-4 and TRBJ2-1; weak D call: TRBD1 (7 bases). Germline CDR1 SGHNT, CDR2 YYREEE (reference sequence). Trimming took 4 bases from V and 4 from J, leaving 18 bases between them. This CDR3 spans 16 amino acids. CDR3 nucleotides: TGTGCCAGCAGCCCCCAGGGGGGTCTACGATACAATGAGCAGTTCTTC. Encoded protein: CASSPQGGLRYNEQFF.

This chain connects TRBV6-1 to TRBJ1-2; tentatively, D is TRBD1 (6 bases). The germline V gene has CDR1 MNHNS and CDR2 SASEGT. The length of the CDR3 is 16 residues. V lost 4 bases and J 3 bases, leaving 18 bases between the germline ends. CDR3 bases: TGTGCCAGCAGTGGGGGGGCTGGATTCGGATACTATGGCTACACCTTC. Protein: CASSGGAGFGYYGYTF.

This rearrangement joins TRBV19 to TRBJ1-1; D is unclear. The CDR3 totals 13 residues. Germline values: CDR1 LNHDA, CDR2 SQIVND (reference sequence). With 7 bases removed from V and 3 bases from J, the gap between germline ends came to 12 bases. The CDR3 spells CASTTLRDTEAFF. CDR3 nucleotide sequence: TGTGCCAGTACGACACTTAGGGACACTGAAGCTTTCTTT.

The rearrangement uses TRBV6-1 and TRBJ1-2; possible D gene TRBD1, 6 bases. Germline values: CDR1 MNHNS, CDR2 SASEGT. Trimming removed 6 bases from V and 4 bases from J, with 15 bases in between. CDR3 length equals 14 residues. CDR3: CASRPGAPCYGYTF. The CDR3 DNA is TGTGCCAGCAGGCCAGGGGCCCCTTGCTATGGCTACACCTTC.

The chain uses TRBV15 and TRBJ2-1, with D unclear. The germline V gene encodes CDR1 LNHNV and CDR2 YYDKDF (reference sequence). This CDR3 is built from 14 residues. Trimming took off 0 bases at V and 6 bases at J, with 9 bases between the two ends. This CDR3 is CATSRDGRINEQFF. DNA of the CDR3: TGTGCCACCAGCAGAGATGGCAGGATCAATGAGCAGTTCTTC.

The rearrangement uses TRBV29-1 and TRBJ1-2, with D perhaps TRBD1 (5 bases). Trimming pared 3 bases from V and 2 bases from J, leaving 19 bases between. The CDR3 has 16 amino acids. CDR1 is SQVTM, CDR2 ANQGSEA, per germline. The CDR3 sequence is CSVEIPSRQINYGYTF. The CDR3 nucleotides are TGCAGCGTTGAGATTCCGTCACGACAGATCAACTATGGCTACACCTTC.

A single count supports this clone. The V gene is TRBV18, the J gene TRBJ1-1; the match to TRBD1 covers 7 bases. V shed 8 bases and J 3 bases; nucleotides not matched to a gene: 3. This CDR3 is 12 amino acids long. Germline values: CDR1 KGHSH, CDR2 LQKENI. CDR3 in DNA: TGTGCCAGCCAGGGGGGGCACACTGAAGCTTTCTTT. This codes for CASQGGHTEAFF.

The chain combines TRBV10-3 with TRBJ1-2; the match to TRBD1 covers 7 bases. The CDR3 sequence is 14 residues long. V lost 2 bases to trimming and J lost 6 bases; unmatched junction nucleotides: 6. The germline CDR1 and CDR2 sequences are ENHRY and SYGVKD. CDR3 DNA sequence: TGTGCCATCAGTGAGCCTCGGACAGGACATGGCTACACCTTC. As protein: CAISEPRTGHGYTF.